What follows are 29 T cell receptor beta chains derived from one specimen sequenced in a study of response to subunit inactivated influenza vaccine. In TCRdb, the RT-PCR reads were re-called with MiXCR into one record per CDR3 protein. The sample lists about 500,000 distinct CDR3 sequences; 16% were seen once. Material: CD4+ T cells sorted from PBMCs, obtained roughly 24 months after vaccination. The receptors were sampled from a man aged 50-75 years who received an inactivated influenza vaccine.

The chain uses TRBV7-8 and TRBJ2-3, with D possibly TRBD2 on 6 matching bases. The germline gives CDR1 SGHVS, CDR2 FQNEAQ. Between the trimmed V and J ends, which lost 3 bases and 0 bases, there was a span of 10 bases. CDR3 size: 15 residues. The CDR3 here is CASSFRRGSTDTQYF. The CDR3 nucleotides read TGTGCCAGCAGCTTTAGGCGGGGAAGCACAGATACGCAGTATTTT.

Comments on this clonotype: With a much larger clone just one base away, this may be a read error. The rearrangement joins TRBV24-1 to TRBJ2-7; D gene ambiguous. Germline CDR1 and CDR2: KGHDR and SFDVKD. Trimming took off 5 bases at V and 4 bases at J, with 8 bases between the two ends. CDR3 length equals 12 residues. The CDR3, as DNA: TGTGCCACCAGTGGTGATAAGTACGAGCAGTACTTC. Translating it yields CATSGDKYEQYF.

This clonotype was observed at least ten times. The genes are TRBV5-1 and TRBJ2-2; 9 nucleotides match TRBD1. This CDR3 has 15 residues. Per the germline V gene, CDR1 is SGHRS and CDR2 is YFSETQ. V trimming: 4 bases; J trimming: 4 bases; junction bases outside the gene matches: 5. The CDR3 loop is CASSPGQGGTGELFF. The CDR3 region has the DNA TGCGCCAGCAGCCCGGGACAGGGAGGCACCGGGGAGCTGTTTTTT. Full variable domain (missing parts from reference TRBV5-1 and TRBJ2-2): KAGVTQTPRYLIKTRGQQVTLSCSPISGHRSVSWYQQTPGQGLQFLFEYFSETQRNKGNFPGRFSGRQFSNSRSEMNVSTLELGDSALYLCASSPGQGGTGELFFGEGSRLTVL.

The DNA for the CDR3 is TGTGCCATCAGCACAGGGACAGATACGCAGTATTTT. Protein sequence: CAISTGTDTQYF. The chain has TRBV10-3 and TRBJ2-3, with D tentatively TRBD1 (6 bases). CDR3 length: 12 amino acids. CDR1 is ENHRY, CDR2 SYGVKD, per germline. V was cut by 6 bases and J by 3 bases, with 7 bases left in between.

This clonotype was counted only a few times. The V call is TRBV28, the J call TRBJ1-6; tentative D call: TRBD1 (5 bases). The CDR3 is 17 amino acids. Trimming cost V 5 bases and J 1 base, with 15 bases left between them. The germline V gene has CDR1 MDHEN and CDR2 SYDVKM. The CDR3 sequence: CASSNPGRGSYNSPLHF. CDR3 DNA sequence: TGTGCCAGCAGTAACCCCGGACGGGGGTCCTATAATTCACCCCTCCACTTT.

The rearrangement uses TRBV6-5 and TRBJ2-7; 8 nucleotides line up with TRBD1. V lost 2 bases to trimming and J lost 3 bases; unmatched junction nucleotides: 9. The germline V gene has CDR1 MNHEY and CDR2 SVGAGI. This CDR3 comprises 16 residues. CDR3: CASSYRAGTGDYEQYF. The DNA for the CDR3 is TGTGCCAGCAGTTACAGAGCCGGGACAGGAGACTACGAGCAGTACTTC.

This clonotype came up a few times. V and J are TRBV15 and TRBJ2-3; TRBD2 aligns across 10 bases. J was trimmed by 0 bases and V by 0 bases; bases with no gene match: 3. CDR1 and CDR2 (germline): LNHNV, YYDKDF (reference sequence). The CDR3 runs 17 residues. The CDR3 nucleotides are TGTGCCACCAGCAGAGATCAGACTAGCGGGAGCACAGATACGCAGTATTTT. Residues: CATSRDQTSGSTDTQYF.

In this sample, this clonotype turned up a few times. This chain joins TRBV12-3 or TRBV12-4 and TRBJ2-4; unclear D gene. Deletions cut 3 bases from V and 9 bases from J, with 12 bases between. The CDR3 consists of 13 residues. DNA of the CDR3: TGTGCCAGCAGTTTCGAGGCGAGGAGCATTCAGTACTTC. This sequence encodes CASSFEARSIQYF.

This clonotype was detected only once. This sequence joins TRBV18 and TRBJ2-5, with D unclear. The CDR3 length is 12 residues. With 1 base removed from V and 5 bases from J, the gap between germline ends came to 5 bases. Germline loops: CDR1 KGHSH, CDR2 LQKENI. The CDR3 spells CASSPRSETQYF. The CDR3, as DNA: TGTGCCAGCTCACCACGTTCGGAGACCCAGTACTTC.

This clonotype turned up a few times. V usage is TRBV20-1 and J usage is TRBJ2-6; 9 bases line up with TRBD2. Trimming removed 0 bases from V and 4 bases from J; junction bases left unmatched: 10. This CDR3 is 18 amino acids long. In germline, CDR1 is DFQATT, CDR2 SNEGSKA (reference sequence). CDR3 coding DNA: TGCAGTGCTAGAGATTCAGGGCCCAGCGGGAGGGGGGCCAACGTCCTGACTTTC. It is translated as CSARDSGPSGRGANVLTF.

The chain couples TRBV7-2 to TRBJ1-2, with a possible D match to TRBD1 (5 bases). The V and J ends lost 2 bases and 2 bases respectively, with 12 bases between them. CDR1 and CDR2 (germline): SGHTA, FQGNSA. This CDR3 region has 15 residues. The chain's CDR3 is CASSLRGSSNYGYTF. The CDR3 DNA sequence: TGTGCCAGCAGCTTAAGGGGCAGTTCGAACTATGGCTACACCTTC.

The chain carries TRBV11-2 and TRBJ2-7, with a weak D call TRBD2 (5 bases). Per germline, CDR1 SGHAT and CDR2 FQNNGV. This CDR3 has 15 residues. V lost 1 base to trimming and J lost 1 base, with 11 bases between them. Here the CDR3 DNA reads TGTGCCAGCAGCTTAGTCGGGAAGGGTTCCTACGAGCAGTACTTC. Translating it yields CASSLVGKGSYEQYF.

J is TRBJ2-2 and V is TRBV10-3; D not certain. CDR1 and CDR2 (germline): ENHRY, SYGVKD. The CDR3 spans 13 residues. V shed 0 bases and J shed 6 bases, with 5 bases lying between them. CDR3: CAISESDPGELFF. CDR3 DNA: TGTGCCATCAGTGAGTCGGATCCCGGGGAGCTGTTTTTT.

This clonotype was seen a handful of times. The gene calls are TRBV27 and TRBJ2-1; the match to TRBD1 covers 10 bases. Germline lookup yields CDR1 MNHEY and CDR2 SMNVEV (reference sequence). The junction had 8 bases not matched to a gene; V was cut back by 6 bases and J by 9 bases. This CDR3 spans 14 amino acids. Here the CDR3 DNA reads TGTGCCAGCAGGGAGGGACAGGGGTTTGGTGAGCAGTTCTTC. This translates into CASREGQGFGEQFF.

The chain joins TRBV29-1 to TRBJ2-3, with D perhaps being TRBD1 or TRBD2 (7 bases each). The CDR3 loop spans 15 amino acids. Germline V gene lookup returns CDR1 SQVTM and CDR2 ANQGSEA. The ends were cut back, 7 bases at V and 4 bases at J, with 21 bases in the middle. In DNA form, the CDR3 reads TGCAGCGCCGCCCCGGGGAGGGGGCGTTCAGATACGCAGTATTTT. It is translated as CSAAPGRGRSDTQYF.

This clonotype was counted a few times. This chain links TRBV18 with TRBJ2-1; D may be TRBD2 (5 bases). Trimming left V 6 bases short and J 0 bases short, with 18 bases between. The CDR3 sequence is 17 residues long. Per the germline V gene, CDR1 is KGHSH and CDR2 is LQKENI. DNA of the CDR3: TGTGCCAGCTCTCCGACTGGGAGTTCTCTCTCCTACAATGAGCAGTTCTTC. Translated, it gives CASSPTGSSLSYNEQFF.

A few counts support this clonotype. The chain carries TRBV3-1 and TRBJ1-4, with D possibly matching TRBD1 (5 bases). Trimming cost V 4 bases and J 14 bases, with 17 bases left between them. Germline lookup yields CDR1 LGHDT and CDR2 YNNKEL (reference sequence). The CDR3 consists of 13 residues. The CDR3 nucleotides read TGTGCCAGCAGCCGGGACGGCTTTTTTAAGCTGTTTTTT. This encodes CASSRDGFFKLFF.

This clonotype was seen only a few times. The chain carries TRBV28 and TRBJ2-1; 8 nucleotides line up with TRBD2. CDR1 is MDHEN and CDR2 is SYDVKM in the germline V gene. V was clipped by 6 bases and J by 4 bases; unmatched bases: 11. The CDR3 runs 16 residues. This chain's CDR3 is CASSPRGRGAYNEQFF. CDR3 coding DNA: TGTGCCAGCAGCCCCCGAGGGCGGGGGGCTTACAATGAGCAGTTCTTC.

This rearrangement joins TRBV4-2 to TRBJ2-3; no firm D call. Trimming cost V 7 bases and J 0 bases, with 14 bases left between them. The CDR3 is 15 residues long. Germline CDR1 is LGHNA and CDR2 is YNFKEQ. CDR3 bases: TGTGCCAGCAAGGTAGTGTTAGCTAGCACAGATACGCAGTATTTT. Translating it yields CASKVVLASTDTQYF.

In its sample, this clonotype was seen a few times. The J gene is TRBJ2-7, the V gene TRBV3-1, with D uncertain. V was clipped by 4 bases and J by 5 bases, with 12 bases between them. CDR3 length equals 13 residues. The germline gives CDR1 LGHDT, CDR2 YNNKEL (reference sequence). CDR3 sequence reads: CASSPGPRNEQYF. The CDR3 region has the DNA TGTGCCAGCAGCCCGGGCCCGCGTAACGAGCAGTACTTC.

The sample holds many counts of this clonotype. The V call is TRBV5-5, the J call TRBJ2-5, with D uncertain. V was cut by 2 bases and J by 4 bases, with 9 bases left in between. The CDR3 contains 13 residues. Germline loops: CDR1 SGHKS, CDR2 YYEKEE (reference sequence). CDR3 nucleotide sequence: TGTGCCAGCAGCTTCGGCAGGACAGAGACCCAGTACTTC. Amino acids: CASSFGRTETQYF.

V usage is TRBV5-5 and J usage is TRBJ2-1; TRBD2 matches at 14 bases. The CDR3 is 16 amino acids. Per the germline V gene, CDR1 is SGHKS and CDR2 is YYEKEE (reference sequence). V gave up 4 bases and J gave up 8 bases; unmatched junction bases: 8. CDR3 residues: CASSRRGLAGADEQFF. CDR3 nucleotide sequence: TGTGCCAGCAGCAGAAGGGGACTAGCGGGAGCCGATGAGCAGTTCTTC.

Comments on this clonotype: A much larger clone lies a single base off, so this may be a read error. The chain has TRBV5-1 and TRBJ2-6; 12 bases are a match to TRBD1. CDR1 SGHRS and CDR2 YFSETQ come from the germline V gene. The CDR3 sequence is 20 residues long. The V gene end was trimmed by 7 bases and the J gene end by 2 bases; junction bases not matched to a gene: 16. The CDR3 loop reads CASGSRDRGRGRTGANVLTF. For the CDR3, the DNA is TGCGCCAGCGGCTCCCGGGACAGGGGGCGAGGAAGAACTGGGGCCAACGTCCTGACTTTC.

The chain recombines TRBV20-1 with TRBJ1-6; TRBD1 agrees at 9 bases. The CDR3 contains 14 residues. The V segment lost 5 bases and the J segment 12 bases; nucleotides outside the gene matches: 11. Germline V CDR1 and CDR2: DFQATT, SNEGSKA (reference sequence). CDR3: CSADYRGQVRPLHF. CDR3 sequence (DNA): TGCAGTGCTGACTACAGGGGGCAGGTTCGACCCCTCCACTTT.

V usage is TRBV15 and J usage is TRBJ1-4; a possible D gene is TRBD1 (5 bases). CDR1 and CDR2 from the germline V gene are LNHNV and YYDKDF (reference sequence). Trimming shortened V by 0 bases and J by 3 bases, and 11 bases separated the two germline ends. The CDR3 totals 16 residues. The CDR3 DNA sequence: TGTGCCACCAGCAGAGATACGGGGACTGCTAATGAAAAACTGTTTTTT. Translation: CATSRDTGTANEKLFF.

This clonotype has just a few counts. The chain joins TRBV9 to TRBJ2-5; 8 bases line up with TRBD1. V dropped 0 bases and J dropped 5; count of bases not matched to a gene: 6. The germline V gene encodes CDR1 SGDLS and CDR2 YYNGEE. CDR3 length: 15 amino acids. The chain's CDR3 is CASSVGQGATETQYF. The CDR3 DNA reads TGTGCCAGCAGCGTAGGGCAGGGGGCGACGGAGACCCAGTACTTC.

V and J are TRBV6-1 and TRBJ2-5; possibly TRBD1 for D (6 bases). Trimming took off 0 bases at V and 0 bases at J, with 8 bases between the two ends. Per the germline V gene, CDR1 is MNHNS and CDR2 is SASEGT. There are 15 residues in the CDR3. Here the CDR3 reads CASSEARTDQETQYF. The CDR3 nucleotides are TGTGCCAGCAGTGAAGCGAGGACAGACCAAGAGACCCAGTACTTC.

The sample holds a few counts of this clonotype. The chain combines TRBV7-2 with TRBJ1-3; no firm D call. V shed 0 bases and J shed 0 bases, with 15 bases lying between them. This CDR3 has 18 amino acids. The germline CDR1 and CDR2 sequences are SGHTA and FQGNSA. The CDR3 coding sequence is TGTGCCAGCAGCTTAGCCTACAGACCCGGCGGCTCTGGAAACACCATATATTTT. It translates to CASSLAYRPGGSGNTIYF.

CDR3 DNA: TGCAGTGCTAGAGGTGGGTTCTCCTACGAGCAGTACTTC. Protein sequence: CSARGGFSYEQYF. V gene TRBV20-1 combines with J gene TRBJ2-7; D is unresolved. V shed 1 base and J shed 0 bases, with 7 bases lying between them. This CDR3 contains 13 residues. Germline V CDR1 and CDR2: DFQATT, SNEGSKA (reference sequence).